This T cell receptor (beta chain) was captured in a study of T cells after yellow fever vaccination (dated by TCRdb to between 2018 and 2021). Context from the whole study: Libraries from fractions with low cell numbers were prepared with the SMART-Seq v4 Ultra Low Input RNA kit. To follow T-cell clones before and after primary and booster YFV17D yellow fever vaccination, bulk TCR alpha and beta repertoires were sequenced over time. Two healthy male donors, one aged 18 to 30 and one aged 30 to 40 years, made up the cohort. Blood samples were taken at several timepoints before and after primary and secondary immunization, and bulk PBMC replicates and cell subsets were isolated. Findings and caveats that apply to the study as a whole: After the booster, most of the clones that had expanded following primary vaccination were detected again (96% of CD4 and more than 85% of CD8), which suggests that memory was broadly maintained. A small share of clonotypes was detected in both CD4 and CD8 compartments, with the overlap likely arising from convergent recombination. Because only a couple of donors were included in the study, the extent to which the findings can be generalized is limited. The secondary T-cell response was found to be weaker but faster than the primary response, with a peak reached on day 5 rather than on day 15. Computational filtering was needed because FACS-sorted repertoires could contain abundant contaminating clonotypes from the bulk population.

As concerns this clonotype: It has no known antigen specificity. The record has no base qualities; no much larger clone is one base away.

TCR cDNA was made using 5'RACE template switching, a step that added a universal primer site and unique molecular identifiers. Priming of cDNA synthesis was performed from both the TCR alpha and TCR beta constant segments. Two PCR steps were used to amplify libraries, with sample barcodes and sequencing adapters being added in the second step. Sequencing of libraries was done on Illumina HiSeq 2500 (2x100 bp) or NovaSeq (2x150 bp). Concerning the study's data processing: MIGEC handled demultiplexing of reads and collapsing into UMI consensus sequences, while MiXCR performed V(D)J alignment. Clonotypes responding to the vaccine were identified with edgeR on replicate PBMC samples, with the criteria of FDR below 0.01 and a log2 fold change above 5 up to day 15. CD4 or CD8 identity was assigned to each bulk clonotype according to whether the clonotype was present at higher abundance in the sequenced CD4 repertoire or the sequenced CD8 repertoire. The raw public data were reprocessed by TCRdb itself: fastp quality trimming at Q25, MiXCR clonotype calling, in-frame beta chains only. All rows with the same CDR3 protein become a single entry with the most common DNA and genes. What appears here as the V and J calls and clone size reflects TCRdb's work, not the paper's. The sample table holds around 600,000 distinct CDR3 sequences, of which around 12% were seen once. The ten largest clones add up to about 15% of the sample.

This specimen's treatment or condition label, per the study, means: live attenuated yellow fever vaccine strain. At each blood-draw timepoint, two biological replicates of bulk PBMCs were collected. A standard Ficoll-Paque protocol was used to isolate PBMCs from peripheral blood. TriZol was used to extract RNA from bulk PBMCs, CD4 and CD8 fractions, and dextramer-positive and dextramer-negative fractions. The receptor comes from a man between 25 and 39 years old who received the YFV17D yellow fever vaccine. The specimen comprised PBMCs, sampled on the day of the yellow fever booster vaccination.

The sequenced DNA: TGTGCCAGCAGTAAAGGGGAGGATGAAAAACTGTTTTTT. Its protein is CASSKGEDEKLFF. The V gene is TRBV6-2 or TRBV6-3 and the J gene is TRBJ1-4; TRBD1 could be the D gene, as 5 bases match. Counted from cysteine to phenylalanine, this CDR3 has 13 amino acids. Only the CDR3 part of the read is kept: 39 bases, read in frame from the first base. At the junction V is shortened by 5 bases and J by 6 bases, with 10 bases in between. The germline V gene yields MNHEY for CDR1 and SVGEGT for CDR2.